The 9 T cell receptor beta chains presented below share a single source sample, sequenced in a study of B cell selection in AIRE deficiency. CD4+CD127+ cells were sorted as the conventional CD4 T cells. Profiled with immunoSEQ multiplex PCR; TCRdb holds only in-frame clones, not every one. The sample yields about 21,000 clones, around 97% seen once. The sample comprised conventional CD4+ T cells sorted from PBMCs. Receptors originate from a human donor with AIRE deficiency.

The genes are TRBV7-2 and TRBJ2-1; 13 bases map to TRBD2. Germline V gene lookup returns CDR1 SGHTA and CDR2 FQGNSA. CDR3 length: 16 amino acids. V lost 5 bases, J lost 10 bases, and 11 bases stayed unmatched. CDR3 in amino acids: CASSPPPGLAGKEQFF. The CDR3 DNA is TGTGCCAGCAGCCCGCCTCCGGGACTAGCGGGGAAAGAGCAGTTCTTC.

This chain connects TRBV27 to TRBJ2-7, with 7 bases that match TRBD2. Germline V gene sequence: CDR1 MNHEY, CDR2 SMNVEV (reference sequence). Losses at the gene ends were 7 bases for V and 4 bases for J; bases not matched to a gene: 10. The CDR3 spans 14 residues. The CDR3 is CASKPTSYTYEQYF. In DNA, the CDR3 is TGTGCCAGCAAACCGACTAGCTACACTTACGAGCAGTACTTC.

The rearrangement uses TRBV28 and TRBJ2-7, with D possibly being TRBD1 (5 bases). Trimming shortened V by 6 bases and J by 3 bases, and 27 bases separated the two germline ends. The germline V gene encodes CDR1 MDHEN and CDR2 SYDVKM. The CDR3 covers 18 residues. The CDR3, as DNA: TGTGCCAGCAGCCCAACTGACCCCAGGGTGTGGAAAGGCTACGAGCAGTACTTC. Its protein is CASSPTDPRVWKGYEQYF.

This clone has just one count. The chain has TRBV4-2 and TRBJ2-2; D may match TRBD1 or TRBD2 (5 bases each). Germline CDR1 LGHNA, CDR2 YNFKEQ. CDR3 size: 15 residues. Trimming removed 9 bases from V and 1 base from J, with 15 bases in between. CDR3 loop: CASGPGHRNTGELFF. CDR3 coding DNA: TGTGCCAGTGGGCCGGGGCATCGGAACACCGGGGAGCTGTTTTTT.

The chain is built from TRBV7-9 and TRBJ1-1, with a possible D match to TRBD1 (6 bases). Trimming stripped 0 bases from V and 6 bases from J, with 20 bases between. This CDR3 comprises 17 residues. Germline lookup yields CDR1 SEHNR and CDR2 FQNEAQ (reference sequence). CDR3 in DNA: TGTGCCAGCAGCTTAGCGGTGGGGGGGCAGACGAGGGCTGAAGCTTTCTTT. Encoded protein: CASSLAVGGQTRAEAFF. The whole variable domain, filled in from reference TRBV7-9 and TRBJ1-1, reads DTGVSQNPRHKITKRGQNVTFRCDPISEHNRLYWYRQTLGQGPEFLTYFQNEAQLEKSRLLSDRFSAERPKGSFSTLEIQRTEQGDSAMYLCASSLAVGGQTRAEAFFGQGTRLTVV.

This chain uses TRBV14 with TRBJ2-5, with unresolved D. Germline V gene sequence: CDR1 SGHDN, CDR2 FVKESK. This CDR3 region has 13 residues. V was clipped by 1 base and J by 5 bases, with 8 bases between them. The CDR3 reads CASSQGTFETQYF. CDR3 bases: TGTGCCAGCAGCCAAGGGACCTTCGAGACCCAGTACTTC.

This clone has a single count. This chain connects TRBV28 to TRBJ1-1; 7 positions match TRBD1. This CDR3 spans 15 amino acids. The junction had 12 bases not matched to a gene; V was cut back by 4 bases and J by 7 bases. CDR1 and CDR2 from the germline V gene are MDHEN and SYDVKM. DNA of the CDR3: TGTGCCAGCAGTTCTTACAGGGGAGAGGCCTTTGAAGCTTTCTTT. It codes for CASSSYRGEAFEAFF.

V usage is TRBV19 and J usage is TRBJ2-1, with 12 bases matching TRBD2. V lost 3 bases and J lost 16; bases outside the gene matches: 13. This CDR3 spans 15 amino acids. Germline V lookup: CDR1 LNHDA, CDR2 SQIVND (reference sequence). This chain's CDR3 is CASSMAGLAGTVSFF. The CDR3 nucleotides are TGTGCCAGTAGTATGGCGGGACTAGCGGGTACCGTTTCCTTCTTC.

V usage is TRBV14 and J usage is TRBJ2-1; 7 nucleotides agree with TRBD1. The CDR3 extends over 16 amino acids. CDR1 and CDR2 (germline): SGHDN, FVKESK. Trimming removed 0 bases from V and 7 bases from J; junction bases left unmatched: 9. The CDR3 region is CASSQEKGGMLNEQFF. The CDR3 DNA follows: TGTGCCAGCAGCCAAGAAAAAGGGGGCATGTTGAATGAGCAGTTCTTC.